This T cell receptor beta chain came from a study of shared clonotypes between healthy human individuals. The protocol was immunoSEQ multiplex PCR, while the TCRdb copy is restricted to in-frame clones and leaves out a portion. The data show 800,000 to 950,000 clones, 96% seen once. As for this clone: Its antigen is unidentified.

Findings and limits, study-wide: Incomplete sequencing of sorted subsets was indicated by rarefaction despite large depth. In general, naive subsets displayed greater estimated richness than memory subsets did.

V shed 0 bases and J shed 4 bases, with 9 bases lying between them. Germline-derived CDR1 and CDR2 are MNHEY and SVGAGI. CDR3 length: 15 amino acids. Positively selected for CCR7, the CD45RO-negative cells used as naive CD8 cells excluded terminally differentiated effector memory CD45RA+ cells. Those who donated were healthy HIV-negative adults, with no recent acute infections or vaccinations reported. V and J are TRBV6-5 and TRBJ1-4; the D gene is possibly TRBD1 (5 bases). The receptor's source is a man aged 25-45 years in good health. The material sequenced was naive CD8+ T cells sorted from blood. DNA for the CDR3: TGTGCCAGCAGTTACTCGGGGCAGCTTAATGAAAAACTGTTTTTT. It specifies CASSYSGQLNEKLFF.